This T cell receptor beta chain was recorded in a study of blood T cell repertoires in COVID-19. The overall study: COVID-19 samples collected from the United States, Italy and Spain covered acute and convalescent phases.

Using immunoSEQ multiplex PCR, the repertoire was profiled, and TCRdb retains in-frame clones only, with some absent. Found here are more than 250,000 clones, about 86% of them singletons; the top ten hold around 1.2%. Trimming took 2 bases from V and 3 from J, leaving 9 bases between them. From germline, CDR1 is SGHRS and CDR2 YFSETQ. This CDR3 has 13 residues. The sample was peripheral blood. The chain employs TRBV5-1 and TRBJ2-7; D call uncertain. This clonotype originated in a woman aged 45 to 65 with acute or convalescent COVID-19. The CDR3 here is CASSFITNYEQYF. As DNA, the CDR3 is TGCGCCAGCAGCTTCATAACTAACTACGAGCAGTACTTC.